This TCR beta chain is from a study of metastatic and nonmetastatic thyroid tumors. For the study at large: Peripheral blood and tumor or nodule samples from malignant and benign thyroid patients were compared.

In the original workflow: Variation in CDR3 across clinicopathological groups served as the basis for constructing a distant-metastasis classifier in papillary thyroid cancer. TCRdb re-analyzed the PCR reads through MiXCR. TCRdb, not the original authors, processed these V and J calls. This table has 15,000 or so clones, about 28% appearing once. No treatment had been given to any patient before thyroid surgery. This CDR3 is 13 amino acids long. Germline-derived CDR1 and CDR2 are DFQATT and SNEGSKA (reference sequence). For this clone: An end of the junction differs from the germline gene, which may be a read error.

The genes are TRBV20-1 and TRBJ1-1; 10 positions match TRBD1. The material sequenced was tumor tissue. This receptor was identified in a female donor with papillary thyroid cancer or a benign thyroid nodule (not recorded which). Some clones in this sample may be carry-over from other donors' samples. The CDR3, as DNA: TGCAGTGCTAGAGAGACAGGGGGCACTGAATCTCTCTTT. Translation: CSARETGGTESLF.